A selection of T cell receptor beta chains follows, all from one sample in a study of patients and donors after allogeneic stem cell transplantation. MiXCR, applied by TCRdb to the RT-PCR reads, yields one record per CDR3 protein. Here the sample spans about 960,000 distinct CDR3 sequences, roughly 17% being singletons. The specimen sequenced was blood, either unsorted or a sorted T cell fraction (not recorded which). The receptors derive from a human donor who was either an allogeneic HSCT recipient or a stem cell or donor lymphocyte infusion donor (not recorded which). It is not recorded whose cells these are; they may come from a transplant donor. Each CDR3 is given with its conserved first and last residue. A D gene is named only where the DNA matches it firmly. Where a row states a size, it is once, few, many or the class of an expanded clone; other rows omit it.

abundance: few
j_gene: TRBJ1-5
v_gene: TRBV6-2/TRBV6-3
d_gene: NA
len: 13
CDR3nt: TGTGCCACCTCCGGGACGCCAAAGGAGCCCCAGCATTTT
CDR3aa: CATSGTPKEPQHF

abundance: few
j_gene: TRBJ2-7
v_gene: TRBV11-2
d_gene: NA
len: 12
CDR3nt: TGTGCCAGCAGCTTTGGACTTAACGAGCAGTACTTC
CDR3aa: CASSFGLNEQYF

abundance: NA
j_gene: TRBJ2-2
v_gene: TRBV2
d_gene: NA
len: 15
CDR3nt: TGTGCCAGCAGTGAATTAGCTTCGAACACCGGGGAGCTGTTTTTT
CDR3aa: CASSELASNTGELFF

abundance: few
j_gene: TRBJ2-1
v_gene: TRBV7-2
d_gene: TRBD2
len: 17
CDR3nt: TGTGCCAGCAGCATGCTACCTAGCGGGGGGGCCGGCGTTGAGCAGTTCTTC
CDR3aa: CASSMLPSGGAGVEQFF

abundance: NA
j_gene: TRBJ1-4
v_gene: TRBV4-2
d_gene: TRBD1
len: 16
CDR3nt: TGTGCCAGCAGGGAGCGGACAGGGGGCCTTAATGAAAAACTGTTTTTT
CDR3aa: CASRERTGGLNEKLFF

abundance: NA
j_gene: TRBJ2-7
v_gene: TRBV19
d_gene: NA
len: 14
CDR3nt: TGTGCCAGTAGTAATAGGATGGACTCCTACGAGCAGTACTTC
CDR3aa: CASSNRMDSYEQYF

abundance: few
j_gene: TRBJ2-1
v_gene: TRBV20-1
d_gene: TRBD2
len: 13
CDR3nt: TGCAGTGCTGGGACTAGCGCCTACAATGAGCAGTTCTTC
CDR3aa: CSAGTSAYNEQFF

abundance: NA
j_gene: TRBJ2-5
v_gene: TRBV20-1
d_gene: NA
len: 13
CDR3nt: TGCAGTGCTTCCGGGACGGGACAAGAGACCCAGTACTTC
CDR3aa: CSASGTGQETQYF

abundance: NA
j_gene: TRBJ2-1
v_gene: TRBV7-9
d_gene: NA
len: 15
CDR3nt: TGTGCCAGCAGCTTTCTAGTACTACTAGAAAATGAGCAGTTCTTC
CDR3aa: CASSFLVLLENEQFF

abundance: many
j_gene: TRBJ2-5
v_gene: TRBV12-3/TRBV12-4
d_gene: TRBD2
len: 15
CDR3nt: TGTGCCAGCAGCCCCCAACTAGCGGTTAGAGAGACCCAGTACTTC
CDR3aa: CASSPQLAVRETQYF

abundance: NA
j_gene: TRBJ2-7
v_gene: TRBV12-3/TRBV12-4
d_gene: TRBD2
len: 16
CDR3nt: TGTGCCAGCAGTTTAGCGGCGGTAGCGGGATCCTACGAGCAGTACTTC
CDR3aa: CASSLAAVAGSYEQYF

abundance: NA
j_gene: TRBJ2-2
v_gene: TRBV12-3/TRBV12-4
d_gene: TRBD2
len: 14
CDR3nt: TGTGCCAGCAGGGCGGGGGGGCATACCGGGGAGCTGTTTTTT
CDR3aa: CASRAGGHTGELFF

abundance: few
j_gene: TRBJ2-7
v_gene: TRBV5-1
d_gene: NA
len: 13
CDR3nt: TGCGCCAGCAGCTTGGGGACAGCCGACGAGCAGTACTTC
CDR3aa: CASSLGTADEQYF

abundance: NA
j_gene: TRBJ2-3
v_gene: TRBV2
d_gene: TRBD1
len: 15
CDR3nt: TGTGCCAGCAGTGAGGGGGACAGTAGCACAGATACGCAGTATTTT
CDR3aa: CASSEGDSSTDTQYF

abundance: NA
j_gene: TRBJ1-1
v_gene: TRBV30
d_gene: NA
len: 18
CDR3nt: TGTGCCTGGAGTGTACGGGGCAGGCAGGGAGATCTGAACACTGAAGCTTTCTTT
CDR3aa: CAWSVRGRQGDLNTEAFF

abundance: NA
j_gene: TRBJ1-1
v_gene: TRBV20-1
d_gene: TRBD1
len: 15
CDR3nt: TGCAGTGCTAGAGATTACTATCAGGGGGGGACTGAAGCTTTCTTT
CDR3aa: CSARDYYQGGTEAFF

abundance: few
j_gene: TRBJ2-1
v_gene: TRBV6-2/TRBV6-3
d_gene: NA
len: 14
CDR3nt: TGTGCCAGCAGTTACTCGAAGGCCTACAATGAGCAGTTCTTC
CDR3aa: CASSYSKAYNEQFF

abundance: NA
j_gene: TRBJ2-1
v_gene: TRBV3-1
d_gene: NA
len: 14
CDR3nt: TGTGCCAGCAGCCTTCTAAAGGGCTACAATGAGCAGTTCTTC
CDR3aa: CASSLLKGYNEQFF